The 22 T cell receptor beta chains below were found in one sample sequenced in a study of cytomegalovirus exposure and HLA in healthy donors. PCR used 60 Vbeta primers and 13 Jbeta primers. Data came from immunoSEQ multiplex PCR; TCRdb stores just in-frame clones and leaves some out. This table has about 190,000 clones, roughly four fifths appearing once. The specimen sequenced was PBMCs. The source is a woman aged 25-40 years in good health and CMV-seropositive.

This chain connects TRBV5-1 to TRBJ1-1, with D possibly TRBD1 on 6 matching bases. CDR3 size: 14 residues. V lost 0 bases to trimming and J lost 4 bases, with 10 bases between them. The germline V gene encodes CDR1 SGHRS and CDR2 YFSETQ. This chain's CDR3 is CASSLGTEGTEAFF. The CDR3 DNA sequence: TGCGCCAGCAGCTTGGGGACAGAAGGCACTGAAGCTTTCTTT.

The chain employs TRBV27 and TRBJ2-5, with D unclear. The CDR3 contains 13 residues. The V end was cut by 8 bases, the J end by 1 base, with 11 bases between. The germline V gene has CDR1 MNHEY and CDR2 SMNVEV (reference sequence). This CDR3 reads CASGSRPQETQYF. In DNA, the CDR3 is TGTGCCAGCGGGTCGCGGCCCCAAGAGACCCAGTACTTC.

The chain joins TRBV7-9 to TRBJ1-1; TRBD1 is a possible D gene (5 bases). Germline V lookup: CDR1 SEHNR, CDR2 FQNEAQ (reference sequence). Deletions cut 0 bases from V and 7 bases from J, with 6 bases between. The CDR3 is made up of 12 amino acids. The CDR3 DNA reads TGTGCCAGCAGCTTAGCAGACAGTGAAGCTTTCTTT. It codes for CASSLADSEAFF.

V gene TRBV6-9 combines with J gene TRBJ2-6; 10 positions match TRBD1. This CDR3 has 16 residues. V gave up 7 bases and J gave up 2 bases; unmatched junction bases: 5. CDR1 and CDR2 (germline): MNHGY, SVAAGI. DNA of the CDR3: TGTGCCAGCACAGAGACAGGGGGCACTGGGGCCAACGTCCTGACTTTC. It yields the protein CASTETGGTGANVLTF.

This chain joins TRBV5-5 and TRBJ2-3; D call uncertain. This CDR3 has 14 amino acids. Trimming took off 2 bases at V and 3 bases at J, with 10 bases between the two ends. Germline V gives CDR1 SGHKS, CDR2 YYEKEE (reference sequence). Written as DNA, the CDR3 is TGTGCCAGCAGCTTCGAGGCGGTTACAGATACGCAGTATTTT. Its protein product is CASSFEAVTDTQYF.

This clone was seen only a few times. Here the CDR3 DNA reads TGTGCCAGCAGCCCTTGGACTAGCGGGAGGGTCTACAATGAGCAGTTCTTC. Protein product: CASSPWTSGRVYNEQFF. V and J are TRBV9 and TRBJ2-1; TRBD2 matches 15 bases. J was trimmed by 3 bases and V by 4 bases; bases with no gene match: 5. The germline V gene encodes CDR1 SGDLS and CDR2 YYNGEE. This CDR3 spans 17 amino acids.

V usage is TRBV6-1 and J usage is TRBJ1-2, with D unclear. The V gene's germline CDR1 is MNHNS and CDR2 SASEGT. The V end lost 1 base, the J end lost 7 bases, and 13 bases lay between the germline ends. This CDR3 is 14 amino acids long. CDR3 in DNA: TGTGCCAGCAGTGAAGTTTCCGGAGGGCTTGGCTACACCTTC. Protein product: CASSEVSGGLGYTF.

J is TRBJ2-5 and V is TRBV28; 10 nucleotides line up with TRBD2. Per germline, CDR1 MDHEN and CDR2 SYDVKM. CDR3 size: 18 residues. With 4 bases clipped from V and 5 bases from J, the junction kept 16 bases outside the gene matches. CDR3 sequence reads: CASSSYPPRTSGGETQYF. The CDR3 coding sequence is TGTGCCAGCAGTTCCTACCCCCCCAGGACTAGCGGCGGGGAGACCCAGTACTTC.

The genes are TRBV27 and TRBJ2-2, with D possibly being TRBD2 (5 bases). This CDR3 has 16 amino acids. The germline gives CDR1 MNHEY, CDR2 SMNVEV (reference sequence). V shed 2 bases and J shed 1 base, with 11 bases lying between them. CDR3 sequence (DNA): TGTGCCAGCAGTTTACAGGTGGGAGAGAACACCGGGGAGCTGTTTTTT. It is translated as CASSLQVGENTGELFF.

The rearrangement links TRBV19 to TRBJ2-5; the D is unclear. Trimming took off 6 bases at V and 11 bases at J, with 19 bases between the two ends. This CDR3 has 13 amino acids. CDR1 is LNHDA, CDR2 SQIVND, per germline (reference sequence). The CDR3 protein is CASRRTRVEEQYF. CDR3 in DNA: TGTGCCAGTAGGAGAACGAGAGTTGAGGAGCAGTACTTC.

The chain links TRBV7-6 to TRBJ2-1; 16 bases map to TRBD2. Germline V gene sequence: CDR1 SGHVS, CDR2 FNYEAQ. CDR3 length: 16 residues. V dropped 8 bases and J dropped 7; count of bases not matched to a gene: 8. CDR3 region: CASGGLAGGPFNEQFF. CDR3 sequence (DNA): TGTGCCAGCGGGGGACTAGCGGGAGGGCCTTTTAATGAGCAGTTCTTC.

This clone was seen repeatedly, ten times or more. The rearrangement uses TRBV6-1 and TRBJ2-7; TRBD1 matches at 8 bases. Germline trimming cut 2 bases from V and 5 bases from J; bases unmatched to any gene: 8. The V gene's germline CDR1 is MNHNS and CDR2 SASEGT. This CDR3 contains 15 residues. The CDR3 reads CASSEIQGAPHEQYF. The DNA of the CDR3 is TGTGCCAGCAGTGAAATCCAGGGGGCTCCTCACGAGCAGTACTTC.

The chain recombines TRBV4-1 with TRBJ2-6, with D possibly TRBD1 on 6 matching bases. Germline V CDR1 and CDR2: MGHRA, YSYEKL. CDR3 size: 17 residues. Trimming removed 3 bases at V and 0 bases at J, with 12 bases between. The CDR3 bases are TGCGCCAGCAGCCATCTAAGGGGGATCTCTGGGGCCAACGTCCTGACTTTC. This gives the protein CASSHLRGISGANVLTF.

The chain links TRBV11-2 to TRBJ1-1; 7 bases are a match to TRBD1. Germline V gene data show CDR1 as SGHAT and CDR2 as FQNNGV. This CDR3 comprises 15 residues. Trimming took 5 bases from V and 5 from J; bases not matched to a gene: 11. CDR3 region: CASSPSGGGKTEAFF. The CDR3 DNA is TGTGCCAGCAGCCCCTCAGGAGGGGGCAAGACTGAAGCTTTCTTT.

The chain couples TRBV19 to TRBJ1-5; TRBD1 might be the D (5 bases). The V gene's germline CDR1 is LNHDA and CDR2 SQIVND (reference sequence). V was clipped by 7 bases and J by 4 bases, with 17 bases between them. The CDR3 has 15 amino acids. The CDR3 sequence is CASKSGQGLNQPQHF. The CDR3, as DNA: TGTGCCAGTAAATCAGGGCAGGGCCTAAATCAGCCCCAGCATTTT.

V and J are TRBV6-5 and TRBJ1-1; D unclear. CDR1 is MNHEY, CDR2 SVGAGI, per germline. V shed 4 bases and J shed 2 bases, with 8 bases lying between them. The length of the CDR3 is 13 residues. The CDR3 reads CASSWERNTEAFF. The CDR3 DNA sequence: TGTGCCAGCAGTTGGGAGAGAAACACTGAAGCTTTCTTT.

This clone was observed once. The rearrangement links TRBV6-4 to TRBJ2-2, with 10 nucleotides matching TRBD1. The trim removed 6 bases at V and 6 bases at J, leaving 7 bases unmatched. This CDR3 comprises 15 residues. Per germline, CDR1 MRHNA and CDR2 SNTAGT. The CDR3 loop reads CASSYGQGDSGELFF. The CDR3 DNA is TGTGCCAGCAGCTATGGACAGGGGGATTCCGGGGAGCTGTTTTTT.

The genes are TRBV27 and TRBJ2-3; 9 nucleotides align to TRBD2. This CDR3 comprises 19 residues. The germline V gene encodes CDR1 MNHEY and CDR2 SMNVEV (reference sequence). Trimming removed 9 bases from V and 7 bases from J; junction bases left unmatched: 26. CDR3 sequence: CASKPKSGTSLKTANTQYF. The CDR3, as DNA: TGTGCCAGTAAACCTAAATCCGGGACTAGCCTCAAGACGGCAAATACGCAGTATTTT.

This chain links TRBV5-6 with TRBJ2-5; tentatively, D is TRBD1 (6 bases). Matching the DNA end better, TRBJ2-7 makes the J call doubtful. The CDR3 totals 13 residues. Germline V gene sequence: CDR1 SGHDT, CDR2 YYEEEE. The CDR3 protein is CASSQTGSYEQYF. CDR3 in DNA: TGTGCCAGCAGTCAGACAGGTTCCTACGAGCAGTACTTC.

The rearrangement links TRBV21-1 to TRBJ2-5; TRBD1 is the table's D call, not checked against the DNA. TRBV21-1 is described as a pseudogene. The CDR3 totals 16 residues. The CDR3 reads CASSKEETGLAETQYF. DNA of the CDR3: TGTGCCAGCAGCAAAGAGGAGACAGGTCTAGCAGAGACCCAGTACTTC.

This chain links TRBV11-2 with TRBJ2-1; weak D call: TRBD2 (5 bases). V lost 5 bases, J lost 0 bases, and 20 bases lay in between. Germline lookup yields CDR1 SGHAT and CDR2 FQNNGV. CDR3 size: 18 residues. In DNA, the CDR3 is TGTGCCAGCAGCCGTTCGCCCGGGGAAATGAACTCCTACAATGAGCAGTTCTTC. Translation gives CASSRSPGEMNSYNEQFF.

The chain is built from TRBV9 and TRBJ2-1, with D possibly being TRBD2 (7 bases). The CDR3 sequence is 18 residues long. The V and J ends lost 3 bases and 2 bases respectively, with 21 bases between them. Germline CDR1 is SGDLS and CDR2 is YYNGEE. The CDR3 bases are TGTGCCAGCAGCGCGACATGGGGGGGCGGGCCCCCCTACAATGAGCAGTTCTTC. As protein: CASSATWGGGPPYNEQFF.